Following are 8 T cell receptor beta chains from one sample sequenced in a study of blood T cell repertoires in COVID-19. Some clones are missing from TCRdb's copy, which holds only in-frame ones; the method was immunoSEQ multiplex PCR. The repertoire holds about 200,000 clones, about 84% seen once, with about 5.6% in the top ten. The sequenced sample consisted of PBMCs or T cells enriched from blood (not recorded which). The origin of the receptors is a man aged 40-50 years with acute COVID-19.

The rearrangement uses TRBV5-5 and TRBJ1-1; D remains unclear. Trimming stripped 0 bases from V and 4 bases from J, with 7 bases between. The length of the CDR3 is 13 residues. CDR1 and CDR2 from the germline V gene are SGHKS and YYEKEE (reference sequence). The CDR3 sequence: CASSLAGITEAFF. The CDR3, as DNA: TGTGCCAGCAGCTTGGCAGGAATCACTGAAGCTTTCTTT.

The genes are TRBV6-5 and TRBJ1-1; TRBD1 matches 9 bases. The CDR3 loop spans 16 amino acids. Germline CDR1 reads MNHEY; CDR2 reads SVGAGI. Trimming removed 4 bases from V and 4 bases from J; junction bases left unmatched: 10. The CDR3 region is CASSSGQGSLGTEAFF. CDR3 bases: TGTGCCAGCAGTTCGGGACAGGGTTCATTGGGCACTGAAGCTTTCTTT.

This clone has a single count. The chain links TRBV28 to TRBJ2-5, with D maybe TRBD2 (5 bases). This CDR3 has 16 amino acids. V lost 6 bases and J lost 4, with 21 bases in between. The germline gives CDR1 MDHEN, CDR2 SYDVKM. The CDR3 loop reads CASSLRGRGNGETQYF. CDR3 in DNA: TGTGCCAGCAGCCTCAGAGGTCGAGGGAATGGAGAGACCCAGTACTTC.

This clone occurred a few times. The gene calls are TRBV19 and TRBJ1-4; D perhaps matches TRBD1 (6 bases). V dropped 4 bases and J dropped 0 bases, with 24 bases sitting between them. CDR1 LNHDA and CDR2 SQIVND come from the germline V gene (reference sequence). This CDR3 comprises 20 residues. CDR3 in DNA: TGTGCCAGTAGTAACGGGGGGGCGGCTAAGGACCATCCAACTAATGAAAAACTGTTTTTT. Protein product: CASSNGGAAKDHPTNEKLFF.

This sequence joins TRBV28 and TRBJ1-1, with a weak D call TRBD1 (5 bases). This CDR3 is built from 17 residues. Trimming left V 2 bases short and J 0 bases short, with 16 bases between. Germline CDR1 is MDHEN and CDR2 is SYDVKM. DNA for the CDR3: TGTGCCAGCAGTTTAGCAGGGCCCAATATTTTGAACACTGAAGCTTTCTTT. It specifies CASSLAGPNILNTEAFF. Looking up the rest from reference TRBV28 and TRBJ1-1 gives the full variable domain: DVKVTQSSRYLVKRTGEKVFLECVQDMDHENMFWYRQDPGLGLRLIYFSYDVKMKEKGDIPEGYSVSREKKERFSLILESASTNQTSMYLCASSLAGPNILNTEAFFGQGTRLTVV.

V usage is TRBV28 and J usage is TRBJ2-1; 8 positions agree with TRBD2. The CDR3 covers 14 residues. V shed 2 bases, J shed 8 bases, and the junction held 5 bases outside the gene matches. Germline CDR1 is MDHEN and CDR2 is SYDVKM. DNA for the CDR3: TGTGCCAGCAGTTTAGACGGAGCGGGGGATGAGCAGTTCTTC. This translates into CASSLDGAGDEQFF.

This clone was seen a single time. This sequence joins TRBV2 and TRBJ1-4; no definite D call. CDR1 is SNHLY, CDR2 FYNNEI, per germline. The germline V and J ends were trimmed by 8 bases and 8 bases, with 15 bases remaining between them. This CDR3 spans 13 amino acids. The CDR3 bases are TGTGCCAGCTCCCTCCGTTCCGGGGAAAAACTGTTTTTT. It encodes CASSLRSGEKLFF.

This clone was seen only a few times. The CDR3 is CASSHRDSYEQYF. The CDR3, as DNA: TGCGCCAGCAGCCACAGGGACTCCTACGAGCAGTACTTC. The rearrangement joins TRBV4-1 to TRBJ2-7; the D gene is possibly TRBD1 (5 bases). Between the trimmed V and J ends, which lost 3 bases and 0 bases, there was a span of 6 bases. Germline CDR1 reads MGHRA; CDR2 reads YSYEKL. This CDR3 spans 13 amino acids.